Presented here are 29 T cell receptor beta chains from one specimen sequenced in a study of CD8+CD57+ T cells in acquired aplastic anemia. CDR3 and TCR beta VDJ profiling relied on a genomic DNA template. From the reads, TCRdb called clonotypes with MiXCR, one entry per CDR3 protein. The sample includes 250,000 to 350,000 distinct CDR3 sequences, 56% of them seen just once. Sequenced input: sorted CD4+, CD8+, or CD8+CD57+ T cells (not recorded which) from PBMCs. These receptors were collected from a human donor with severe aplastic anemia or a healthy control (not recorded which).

In DNA form, the CDR3 reads TGTGCCAGCAGCCCAAGAGGCGACAGGGGGTGGTACGAGCAGTACTTC. This translates into CASSPRGDRGWYEQYF. The rearrangement links TRBV7-2 to TRBJ2-7; 9 bases map to TRBD1. V was clipped by 5 bases and J by 4 bases; unmatched bases: 12. CDR3 size: 16 residues. Germline V gene lookup returns CDR1 SGHTA and CDR2 FQGNSA. The whole variable domain, remainder taken from reference TRBV7-2 and TRBJ2-7, is GAGVSQSPSNKVTEKGKDVELRCDPISGHTALYWYRQSLGQGLEFLIYFQGNSAPDKSGLPSDRFSAERTGGSVSTLTIQRTQQEDSAVYLCASSPRGDRGWYEQYFGPGTRLTVT.

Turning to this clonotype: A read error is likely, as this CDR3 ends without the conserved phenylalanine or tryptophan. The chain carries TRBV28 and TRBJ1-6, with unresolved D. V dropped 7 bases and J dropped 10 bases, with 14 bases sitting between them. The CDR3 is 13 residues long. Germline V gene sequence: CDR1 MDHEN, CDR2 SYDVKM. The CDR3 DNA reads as TGTGCCAGCATTGATGGGGTCGGATCACCCCTCCACTCT. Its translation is CASIDGVGSPLHS.

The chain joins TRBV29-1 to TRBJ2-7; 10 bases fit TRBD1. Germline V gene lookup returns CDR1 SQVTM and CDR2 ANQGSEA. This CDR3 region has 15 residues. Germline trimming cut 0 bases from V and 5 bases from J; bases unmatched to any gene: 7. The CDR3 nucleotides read TGCAGCGTTGAAGATCTGGGGACAGGGGTCCACGAGCAGTACTTC. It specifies CSVEDLGTGVHEQYF.

Here the CDR3 reads CASSRGQGAGQPQHF. CDR3 DNA sequence: TGTGCCAGCAGCCGAGGACAGGGGGCAGGTCAGCCCCAGCATTTT. This rearrangement joins TRBV9 to TRBJ1-5; 11 bases align to TRBD1. Germline CDR1 and CDR2: SGDLS and YYNGEE. With V trimmed by 4 bases and J by 6 bases, 6 bases remained unmatched. The CDR3 is 15 residues long.

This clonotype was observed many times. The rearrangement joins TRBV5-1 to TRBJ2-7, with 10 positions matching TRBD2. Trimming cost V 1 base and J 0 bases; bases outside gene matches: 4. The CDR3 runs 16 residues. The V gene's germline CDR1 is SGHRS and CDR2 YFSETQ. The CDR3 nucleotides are TGCGCCAGCAGCTTGTCCCTAGCGGGGGACTCCTACGAGCAGTACTTC. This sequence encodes CASSLSLAGDSYEQYF.

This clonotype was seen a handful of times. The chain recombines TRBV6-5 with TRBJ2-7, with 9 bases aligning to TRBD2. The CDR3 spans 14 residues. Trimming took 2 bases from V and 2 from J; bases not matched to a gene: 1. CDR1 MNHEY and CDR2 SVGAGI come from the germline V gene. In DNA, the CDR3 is TGTGCCAGCAGTTACGGCGGGGGGGCCTACGAGCAGTACTTC. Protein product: CASSYGGGAYEQYF.

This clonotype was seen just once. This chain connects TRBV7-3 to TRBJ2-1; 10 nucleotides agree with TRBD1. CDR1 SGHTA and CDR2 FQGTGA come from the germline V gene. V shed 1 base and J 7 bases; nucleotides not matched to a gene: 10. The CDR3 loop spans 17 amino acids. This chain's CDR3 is CASSLRQRTGGRNEQFF. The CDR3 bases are TGTGCCAGCAGCTTAAGGCAAAGGACAGGGGGAAGGAATGAGCAGTTCTTC.

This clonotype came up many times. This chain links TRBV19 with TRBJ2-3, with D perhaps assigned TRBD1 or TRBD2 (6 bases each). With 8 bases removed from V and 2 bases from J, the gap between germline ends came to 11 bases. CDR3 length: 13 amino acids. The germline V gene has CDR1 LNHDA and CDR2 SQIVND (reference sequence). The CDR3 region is CASRWGATDTQYF. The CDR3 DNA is TGTGCCAGTCGTTGGGGGGCCACAGATACGCAGTATTTT. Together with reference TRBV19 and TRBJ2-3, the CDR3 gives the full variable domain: DGGITQSPKYLFRKEGQNVTLSCEQNLNHDAMYWYRQDPGQGLRLIYYSQIVNDFQKGDIAEGYSVSREKKESFPLTVTSAQKNPTAFYLCASRWGATDTQYFGPGTRLTVL.

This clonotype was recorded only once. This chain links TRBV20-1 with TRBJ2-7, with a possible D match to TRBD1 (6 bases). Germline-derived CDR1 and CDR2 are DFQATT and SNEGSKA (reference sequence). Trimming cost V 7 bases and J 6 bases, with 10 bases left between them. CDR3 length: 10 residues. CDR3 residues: CSEPDSEQYF. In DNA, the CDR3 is TGCAGTGAGCCGGACAGCGAGCAGTACTTC.

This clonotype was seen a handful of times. The CDR3 nucleotides are TGTGCCAGCAGCTTCTCTCTTGGCTACACCTTC. Its translation is CASSFSLGYTF. The chain carries TRBV7-2 and TRBJ1-2; D is unclear. CDR3 length: 11 amino acids. V lost 3 bases, J lost 7 bases, and 6 bases lay in between. Germline values: CDR1 SGHTA, CDR2 FQGNSA.

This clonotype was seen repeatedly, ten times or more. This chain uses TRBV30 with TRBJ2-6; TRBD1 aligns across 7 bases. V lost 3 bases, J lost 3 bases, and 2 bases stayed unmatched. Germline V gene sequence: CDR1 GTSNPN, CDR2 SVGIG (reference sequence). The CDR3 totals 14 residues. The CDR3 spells CAWRDRVGANVLTF. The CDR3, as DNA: TGTGCCTGGAGAGACAGGGTTGGGGCCAACGTCCTGACTTTC.

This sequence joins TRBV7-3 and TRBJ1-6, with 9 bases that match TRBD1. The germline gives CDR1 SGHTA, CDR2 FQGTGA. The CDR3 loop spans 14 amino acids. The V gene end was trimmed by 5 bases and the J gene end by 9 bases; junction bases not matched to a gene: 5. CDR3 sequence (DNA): TGTGCCAGCAGCATGACAGGGGGTATTTCACCCCTCCACTTT. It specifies CASSMTGGISPLHF.

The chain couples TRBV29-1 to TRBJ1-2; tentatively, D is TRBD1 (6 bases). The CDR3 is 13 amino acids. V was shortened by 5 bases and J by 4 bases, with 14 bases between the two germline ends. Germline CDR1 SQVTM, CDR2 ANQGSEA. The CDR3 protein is CSVYRAYSYGYTF. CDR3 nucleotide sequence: TGCAGCGTTTACAGGGCGTATAGCTATGGCTACACCTTC.

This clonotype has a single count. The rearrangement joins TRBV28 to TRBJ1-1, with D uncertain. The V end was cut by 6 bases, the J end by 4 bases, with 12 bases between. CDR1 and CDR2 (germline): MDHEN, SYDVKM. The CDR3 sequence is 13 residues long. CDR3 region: CASSEVARTEAFF. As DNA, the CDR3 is TGTGCCAGCAGCGAAGTGGCTCGCACTGAAGCTTTCTTT. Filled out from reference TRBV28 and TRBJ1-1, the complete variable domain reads DVKVTQSSRYLVKRTGEKVFLECVQDMDHENMFWYRQDPGLGLRLIYFSYDVKMKEKGDIPEGYSVSREKKERFSLILESASTNQTSMYLCASSEVARTEAFFGQGTRLTVV.

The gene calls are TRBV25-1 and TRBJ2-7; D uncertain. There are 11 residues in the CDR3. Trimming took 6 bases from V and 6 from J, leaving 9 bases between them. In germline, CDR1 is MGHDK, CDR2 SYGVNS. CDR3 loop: CASRGWVEQYF. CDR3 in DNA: TGTGCCAGCAGGGGATGGGTCGAGCAGTACTTC.

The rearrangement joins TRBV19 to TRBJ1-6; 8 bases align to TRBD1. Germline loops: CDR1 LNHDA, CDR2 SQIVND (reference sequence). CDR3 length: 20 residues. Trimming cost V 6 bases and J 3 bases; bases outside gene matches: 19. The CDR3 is CASRGTGPRYNGDYNSPLHF. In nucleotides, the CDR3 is TGTGCCAGTAGGGGGACAGGCCCTCGTTACAATGGGGACTATAATTCACCCCTCCACTTT.

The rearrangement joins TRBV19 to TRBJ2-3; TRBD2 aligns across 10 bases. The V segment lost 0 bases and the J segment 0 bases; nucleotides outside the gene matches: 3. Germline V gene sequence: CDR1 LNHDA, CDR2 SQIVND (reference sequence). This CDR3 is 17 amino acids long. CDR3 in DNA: TGTGCCAGTAGTATAGAGGTAGCGGGGGGCAGCACAGATACGCAGTATTTT. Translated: CASSIEVAGGSTDTQYF.

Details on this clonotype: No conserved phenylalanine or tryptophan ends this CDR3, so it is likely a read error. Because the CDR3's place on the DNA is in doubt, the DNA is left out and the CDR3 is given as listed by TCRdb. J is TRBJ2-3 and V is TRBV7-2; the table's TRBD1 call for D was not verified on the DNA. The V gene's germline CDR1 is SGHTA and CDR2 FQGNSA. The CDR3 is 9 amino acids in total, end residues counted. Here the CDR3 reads CASSLGQGY.

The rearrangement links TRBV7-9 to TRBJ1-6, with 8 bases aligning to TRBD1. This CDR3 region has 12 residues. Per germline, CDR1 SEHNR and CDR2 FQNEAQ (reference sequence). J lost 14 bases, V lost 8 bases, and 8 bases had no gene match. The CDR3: CASAGQDWSLHF. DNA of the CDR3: TGTGCCAGCGCGGGACAGGATTGGTCCCTCCACTTT.

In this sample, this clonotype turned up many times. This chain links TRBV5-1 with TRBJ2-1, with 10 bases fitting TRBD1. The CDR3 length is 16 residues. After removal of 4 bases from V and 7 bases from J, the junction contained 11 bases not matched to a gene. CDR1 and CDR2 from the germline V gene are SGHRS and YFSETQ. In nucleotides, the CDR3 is TGCGCCAGCAGCACGCATGGTGGACAGGGGGGGAATGAGCAGTTCTTC. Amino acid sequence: CASSTHGGQGGNEQFF.

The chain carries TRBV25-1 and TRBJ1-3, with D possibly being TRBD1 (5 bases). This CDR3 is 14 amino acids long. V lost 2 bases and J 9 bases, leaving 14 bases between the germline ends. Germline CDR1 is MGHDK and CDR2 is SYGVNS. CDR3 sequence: CASSETGTLPTIYF. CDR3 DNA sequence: TGTGCCAGCAGTGAAACCGGGACCCTACCCACCATATATTTT.

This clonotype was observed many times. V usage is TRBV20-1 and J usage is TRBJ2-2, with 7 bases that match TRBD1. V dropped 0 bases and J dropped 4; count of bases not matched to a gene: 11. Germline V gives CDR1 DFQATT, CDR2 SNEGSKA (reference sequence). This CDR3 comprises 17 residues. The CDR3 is CSARDWGRGTGTGELFF. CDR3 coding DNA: TGCAGTGCTAGAGATTGGGGCAGGGGGACGGGCACCGGGGAGCTGTTTTTT.

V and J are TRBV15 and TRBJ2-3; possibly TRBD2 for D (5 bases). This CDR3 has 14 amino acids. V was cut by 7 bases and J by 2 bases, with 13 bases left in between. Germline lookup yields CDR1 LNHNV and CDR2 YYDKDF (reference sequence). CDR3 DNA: TGTGCCACCAAGACGCGGGTTTCCACAGATACGCAGTATTTT. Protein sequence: CATKTRVSTDTQYF.

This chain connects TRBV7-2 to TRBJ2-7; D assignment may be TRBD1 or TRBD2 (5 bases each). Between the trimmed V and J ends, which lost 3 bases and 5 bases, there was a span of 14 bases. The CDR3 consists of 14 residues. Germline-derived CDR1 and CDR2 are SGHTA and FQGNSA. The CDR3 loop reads CASSFRESSDEQYF. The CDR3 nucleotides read TGTGCCAGCAGCTTCAGGGAGTCATCTGACGAGCAGTACTTC. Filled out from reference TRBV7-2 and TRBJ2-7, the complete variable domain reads GAGVSQSPSNKVTEKGKDVELRCDPISGHTALYWYRQSLGQGLEFLIYFQGNSAPDKSGLPSDRFSAERTGGSVSTLTIQRTQQEDSAVYLCASSFRESSDEQYFGPGTRLTVT.

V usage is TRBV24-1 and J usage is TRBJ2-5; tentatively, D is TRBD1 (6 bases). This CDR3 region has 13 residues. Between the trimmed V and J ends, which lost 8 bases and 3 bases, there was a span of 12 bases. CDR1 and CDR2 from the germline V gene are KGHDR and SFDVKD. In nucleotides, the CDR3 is TGTGCCACCATAACAGGGATGAAAGAGACCCAGTACTTC. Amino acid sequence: CATITGMKETQYF.

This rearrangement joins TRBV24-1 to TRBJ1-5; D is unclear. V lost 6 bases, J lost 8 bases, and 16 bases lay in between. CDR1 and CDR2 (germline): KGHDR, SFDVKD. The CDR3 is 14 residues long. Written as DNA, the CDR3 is TGTGCCACCAGTTCGGGCGGCAGGCGGGAGCCCCAGCATTTT. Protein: CATSSGGRREPQHF.

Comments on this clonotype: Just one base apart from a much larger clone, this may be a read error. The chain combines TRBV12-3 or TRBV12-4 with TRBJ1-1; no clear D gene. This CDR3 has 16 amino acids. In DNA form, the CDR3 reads TGTGCCAGCAGTTTAGTTGTACCGCTGCTGAACACTGAAGCTTCCTTT. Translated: CASSLVVPLLNTEASF.

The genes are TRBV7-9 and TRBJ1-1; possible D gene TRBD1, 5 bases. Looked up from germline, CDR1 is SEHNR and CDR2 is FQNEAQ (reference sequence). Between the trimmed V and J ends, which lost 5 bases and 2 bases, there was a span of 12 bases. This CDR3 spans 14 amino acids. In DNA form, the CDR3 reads TGTGCCAGCAGCGAGAGGCAGGGCAACACTGAAGCTTTCTTT. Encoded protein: CASSERQGNTEAFF. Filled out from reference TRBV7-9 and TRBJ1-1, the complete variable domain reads DTGVSQNPRHKITKRGQNVTFRCDPISEHNRLYWYRQTLGQGPEFLTYFQNEAQLEKSRLLSDRFSAERPKGSFSTLEIQRTEQGDSAMYLCASSERQGNTEAFFGQGTRLTVV.

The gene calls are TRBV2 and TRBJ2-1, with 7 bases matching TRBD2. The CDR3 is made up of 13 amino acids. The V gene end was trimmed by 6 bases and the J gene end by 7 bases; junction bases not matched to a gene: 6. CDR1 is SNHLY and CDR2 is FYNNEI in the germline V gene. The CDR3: CASRAGAVNEQFF. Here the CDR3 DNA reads TGTGCCAGCAGGGCGGGAGCCGTTAATGAGCAGTTCTTC.